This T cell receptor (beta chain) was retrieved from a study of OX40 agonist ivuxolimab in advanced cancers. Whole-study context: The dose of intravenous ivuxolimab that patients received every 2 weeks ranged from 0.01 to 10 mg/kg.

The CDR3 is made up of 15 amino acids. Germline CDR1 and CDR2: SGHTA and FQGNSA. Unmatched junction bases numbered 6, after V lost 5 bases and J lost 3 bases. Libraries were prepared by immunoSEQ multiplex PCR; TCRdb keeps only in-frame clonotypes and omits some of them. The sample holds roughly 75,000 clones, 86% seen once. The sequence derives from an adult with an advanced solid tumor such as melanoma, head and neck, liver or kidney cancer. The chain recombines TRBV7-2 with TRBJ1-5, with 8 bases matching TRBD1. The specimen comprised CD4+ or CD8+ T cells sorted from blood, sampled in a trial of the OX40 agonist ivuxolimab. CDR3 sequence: CASSPGQVSNQPQHF. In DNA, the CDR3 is TGTGCCAGCAGCCCGGGACAGGTTTCCAATCAGCCCCAGCATTTT. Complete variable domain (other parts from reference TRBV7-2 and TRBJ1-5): GAGVSQSPSNKVTEKGKDVELRCDPISGHTALYWYRQSLGQGLEFLIYFQGNSAPDKSGLPSDRFSAERTGGSVSTLTIQRTQQEDSAVYLCASSPGQVSNQPQHFGDGTRLSIL.